This T cell receptor beta chain was documented in a study of shared clonotypes between healthy human individuals. This CDR3 has 14 residues. Trimming took 0 bases from V and 0 from J, leaving 6 bases between them. Per germline, CDR1 SGHRS and CDR2 YFSETQ. The repertoire was sequenced with immunoSEQ multiplex PCR; TCRdb's copy has only in-frame clones and lacks some. The repertoire holds 1.6 million or so clones, with roughly 95% as singletons. The clonotype originates from a man in his thirties or forties in good health. The sample comprised naive CD4+ T cells sorted from blood. Subset noted: CD45RA+ positively selected. The chain combines TRBV5-1 with TRBJ1-1; D gene uncertain. The CDR3 nucleotides read TGCGCCAGCAGCTTGGGGGATATGAACACTGAAGCTTTCTTT. It codes for CASSLGDMNTEAFF.